This entry concerns a single T cell receptor (beta chain). The antigen is undetermined. Trimming cost V 3 bases and J 6 bases; bases outside gene matches: 4. Germline V gene lookup returns CDR1 SGHNT and CDR2 YENEEA. This CDR3 comprises 15 residues. This sample was taken from a study of cytomegalovirus exposure and HLA in healthy donors. Study results and limitations: Confirmation was obtained in vitro that a few CMV-associated chains are specific for CMV antigens. Most TCRs appeared rarely, but some public TCRs recurred in many donors. Accounts indicate the classifier identified cytomegalovirus status with strong specificity and sensitivity.

Donors came from a validation cohort of approximately 110 subjects, distinct from the first 666-subject cohort. Repertoires were generated with immunoSEQ multiplex PCR, while TCRdb's copy carries only in-frame clones and drops some. The sample contains roughly 330,000 clones, about nine tenths of which appear only once. Sequenced: PBMCs. The rearrangement links TRBV11-3 to TRBJ2-1; 11 bases are a match to TRBD1. The sequence was collected from a woman in her twenties or thirties in good health and CMV-seropositive. The CDR3 DNA follows: TGTGCCAGCAGCTTTCCGGGACAGGGGGTCAATGAGCAGTTCTTC. This sequence encodes CASSFPGQGVNEQFF.